The 8 T cell receptor beta chains below come from one sample, sequenced in a study of CD8+ T cells in alopecia areata. The treatment was: oral pan-JAK inhibitor, 5-10 mg twice daily. Extracted RNA was reverse transcribed, and the resulting cDNA served as sequencing template. Clones were sequenced by immunoSEQ multiplex PCR, and TCRdb holds only the in-frame ones, with some missing. The table lists approximately 150,000 clones, roughly 50% of them singletons, with around 15% in the top ten. The input for sequencing was CD4+ T cells sorted from blood, taken between weeks 55 and 65, from a patient treated with tofacitinib. Receptor source: a human donor with alopecia areata.

V and J are TRBV29-1 and TRBJ1-2; 7 bases line up with TRBD1. V shed 7 bases, J shed 0 bases, and the junction held 5 bases outside the gene matches. Germline CDR1 is SQVTM and CDR2 is ANQGSEA. This CDR3 contains 13 residues. The CDR3 DNA sequence: TGCAGCGCATCGACAGGGCCTAACTATGGCTACACCTTC. Encoded protein: CSASTGPNYGYTF.

This sequence joins TRBV9 and TRBJ2-4; the match to TRBD2 covers 8 bases. This CDR3 is 15 amino acids long. In germline, CDR1 is SGDLS, CDR2 YYNGEE. Trimming at V came to 3 bases and at J to 2 bases, leaving 4 bases not matched to a gene. Written as DNA, the CDR3 is TGTGCCAGCAGCGCCGGGAGGGACACCAAAAACATTCAGTACTTC. This codes for CASSAGRDTKNIQYF. The complete variable domain, with remaining parts taken from reference TRBV9 and TRBJ2-4, reads DSGVTQTPKHLITATGQRVTLRCSPRSGDLSVYWYQQSLDQGLQFLIQYYNGEERAKGNILERFSAQQFPDLHSELNLSSLELGDSALYFCASSAGRDTKNIQYFGAGTRLSVL.

This clone was observed a few times. V usage is TRBV6-5 and J usage is TRBJ2-3, with a possible D match to TRBD2 (6 bases). V lost 6 bases and J 2 bases, leaving 15 bases between the germline ends. This CDR3 comprises 15 residues. The germline V gene has CDR1 MNHEY and CDR2 SVGAGI. CDR3 sequence: CASRSRDSNTDTQYF. Written as DNA, the CDR3 is TGTGCCAGCAGGTCCCGGGACTCCAACACAGATACGCAGTATTTT.

V usage is TRBV29-1 and J usage is TRBJ1-1; D is undetermined. CDR3 length: 14 residues. The V gene's germline CDR1 is SQVTM and CDR2 ANQGSEA. V lost 1 base and J 2 bases, leaving 11 bases between the germline ends. CDR3 region: CSVEGGPTNTEAFF. In DNA form, the CDR3 reads TGCAGCGTTGAAGGAGGCCCGACAAACACTGAAGCTTTCTTT.

The genes are TRBV6-5 and TRBJ2-3; TRBD2 matches 11 bases. J lost 1 base, V lost 6 bases, and 0 bases had no gene match. This CDR3 is 14 amino acids long. Germline V lookup: CDR1 MNHEY, CDR2 SVGAGI. This chain's CDR3 is CASRLAGGTDTQYF. The CDR3 nucleotides read TGTGCCAGCAGACTAGCGGGGGGCACAGATACGCAGTATTTT.

The rearrangement links TRBV4-2 to TRBJ1-1; no firm D call. The CDR3 has 14 amino acids. Germline CDR1 and CDR2: LGHNA and YNFKEQ. V lost 1 base to trimming and J lost 4 bases, with 10 bases between them. In nucleotides, the CDR3 is TGTGCCAGCAGCCAAGGTTTGGGCGGCACTGAAGCTTTCTTT. Protein: CASSQGLGGTEAFF.

In its sample, this clone was seen a few times. The rearrangement uses TRBV6-5 and TRBJ2-7, with D perhaps assigned TRBD1 or TRBD2 (6 bases each). CDR1 and CDR2 from the germline V gene are MNHEY and SVGAGI. The V gene lost 9 bases and the J gene lost 0 bases, with 15 bases spanning the gap. The CDR3 sequence is 14 residues long. The CDR3, as DNA: TGTGCCAGTGCGGGACACCACCTCTCCTACGAGCAGTACTTC. Amino acid sequence: CASAGHHLSYEQYF.

There are a few counts of this clone. V gene TRBV9 combines with J gene TRBJ2-5; 7 bases line up with TRBD1. The CDR3 runs to 16 residues. J lost 0 bases, V lost 3 bases, and 8 bases had no gene match. The germline gives CDR1 SGDLS, CDR2 YYNGEE. The CDR3 nucleotides are TGTGCCAGCAGCGCGACAGGGCTAAGGTACCAAGAGACCCAGTACTTC. This codes for CASSATGLRYQETQYF.